The 2 T cell receptor beta chains presented below share a single source sample, sequenced in a study of shared clonotypes between healthy human individuals. Generated by immunoSEQ multiplex PCR, the TCRdb table keeps only in-frame clones and is missing some. Counted here are 2,500,000 or so clones, 85% to 95% occurring once; the ten biggest clones make up 0.37%. The sequenced sample was naive CD4+ T cells from PBMCs. Specified subset: CD45RA+ positively selected. The origin of the receptors is a young man in good health. Some clones in this sample may be carry-over from other donors' samples.

This chain joins TRBV7-9 and TRBJ2-1, with TRBD2 matching 9 bases. This CDR3 is 15 amino acids long. The V and J ends lost 5 bases and 4 bases, in that order; junction bases with no gene match: 6. The germline V gene encodes CDR1 SEHNR and CDR2 FQNEAQ (reference sequence). In nucleotides, the CDR3 is TGTGCCAGCAGCCGACGACTAGCGGAGTACAATGAGCAGTTCTTC. Its protein is CASSRRLAEYNEQFF.

The chain is built from TRBV5-4 and TRBJ2-2, with 10 positions matching TRBD2. The CDR3 is made up of 16 amino acids. Per the germline V gene, CDR1 is SGHNT and CDR2 is YYREEE (reference sequence). Trimming took 4 bases from V and 1 from J; bases not matched to a gene: 4. The CDR3 nucleotides are TGTGCCAGCAGCGTTAGACTAGCGGGGAACACCGGGGAGCTGTTTTTT. It translates to CASSVRLAGNTGELFF. The full variable domain, with the rest looked up from reference TRBV5-4 and TRBJ2-2, is ETGVTQSPTHLIKTRGQQVTLRCSSQSGHNTVSWYQQALGQGPQFIFQYYREEENGRGNFPPRFSGLQFPNYSSELNVNALELDDSALYLCASSVRLAGNTGELFFGEGSRLTVL.